The T cell receptor beta chain described here comes from a study of shared clonotypes between healthy human individuals. Overall study: The donor group consisted of two women and three men, aged 18 to 49.

Generated by immunoSEQ multiplex PCR, the TCRdb table keeps only in-frame clones and is missing some. The sample has a few hundred thousand clones, about 65% seen once. Trimming shortened V by 5 bases and J by 0 bases, and 13 bases separated the two germline ends. The CDR3 is 16 amino acids. From germline, CDR1 is SEHNR and CDR2 FQNEAQ (reference sequence). Everyone who donated was a Caucasian adult who lived in Nashville, Tennessee. This clone was counted between two and nine times. The sequence was collected from a man in his thirties or forties in good health. Sequenced input: memory CD4+ T cells sorted from blood. This sample's subset: CD45RA-negative fraction. This chain joins TRBV7-9 and TRBJ2-2; weak D call: TRBD1 (6 bases). The CDR3 protein is CASSIGQHTNTGELFF. The CDR3 coding sequence is TGTGCCAGCAGCATAGGACAGCACACGAACACCGGGGAGCTGTTTTTT.